This T cell receptor (beta chain) was profiled in a study of shared clonotypes between healthy human individuals (dated by TCRdb to 2018 to 2021). Background on the whole study: Three men and two women, aged 18 to 49 years, made up the cohort. Different laboratories and diverse techniques were used to prepare libraries and sequence TCR repertoires, to increase sequencing depth and limit assay-specific biases. For each donor, three plates each were used for CD4 naive and CD4 memory, two plates were used for CD8 naive, and one plate was used for CD8 memory. Between about 0.8 and 8.9 billion PBMCs per donor were obtained by leukapheresis. To estimate repertoire size and how much clonotypes are shared between individuals, the study performed deep sequencing of blood TCR repertoires from about 5 healthy adults.

Overall study results and their limits: Pairwise subsampling led to the expectation that sequencing depth would affect the degree of clonotype sharing among donors. Sampling was restricted to blood, and TCR repertoires in tissues likely differ from the TCR repertoires found in blood. When several donors were compared, the shared fraction of clonotypes was about 5.5% for naive CD4, about 4% for naive CD8, 2.3% for memory CD4, and 0.4% for memory CD8. Because the study included a small number of donors, the genetic and exposure-history diversity represented was limited. Larger estimated clonotype richness was generally found for naive subsets than for memory subsets. Compared with non-shared clonotypes, the clonotypes found in all four sorted-subset donors had higher generation probabilities. Incomplete sequencing was indicated by rarefaction of sorted-subset datasets, despite the large sequencing depth.

Using the deep immunoSEQ assay, TCR CDR3 regions were amplified from genomic DNA by multiplex PCR. Extracted genomic DNA from each cell subset was spread evenly across all wells of several immunoSEQ 96-well plates, with each plate serving as a replicate. Each replicate PCR for sorted subsets received roughly 0.2 ug genomic DNA, equal to roughly 30,000 T cell genomes. The purified libraries were quantified using a Qubit 3.0 fluorometer, sized with a Bioanalyzer 2100, and then quantified again using the KAPA Library Quantification kit. Every immunoSEQ 96-well plate was sequenced on a dedicated single-read 150-cycle Illumina NextSeq 550 flow cell. The study's processing was this. Because the immunoSEQ output held only junctional sequences and lacked quality scores, the filtering could not match the filtering applied to full-length reads. Sequences were annotated with PyIR, a Python wrapper for IgBLAST v1.9, using IMGT germline references to assign V/J genes and CDR3. Reads were filtered out if the reads had weak V/J assignments (E-value above 1e-6), no CDR3, stop codons, out-of-frame junctions, or ambiguous translated residues. A V3J clonotype was defined by an identical inferred V gene, J gene, and CDR3 amino acid sequence. The percentage overlap between two repertoires was calculated by dividing the number of shared unique clonotypes by the size of the smaller repertoire. RTK rarefaction, the Chao1 estimator, and Recon v2.1 estimates of unobserved clonotypes were used to assess repertoire richness. Generation probabilities were computed with OLGA for all TCRbeta clonotypes obtained by the gDNA method from a few donors. Entries here come from immuneACCESS through TCRdb and include only in-frame sequences with V and J called. Some clones fail to appear in such tables; in the studies checked, an unresolved V gene covers under half of the shortfall, and the cause of the remainder is unknown. That table furnishes V, J and clone size, whereas the DNA furnished D and trimming. The sample table shows 1.5 million to 2.5 million clones, and about 95% are seen once. The ten largest clones take up 0.95% to 1.5% of the sample.

CD8 naive samples were CD45RO-negative cells positively selected for CCR7, giving a CD45RA+CCR7+ population that excluded TemRA cells. The donors were healthy, HIV-negative adults with no recently reported acute infections or vaccinations. Every donor was a Caucasian adult living in Nashville, Tennessee, USA. After blood collection by leukapheresis, PBMCs were isolated using Ficoll-Histopaque density gradient centrifugation and then cryopreserved in the vapor phase of liquid nitrogen. Purity and quantity of every magnetically sorted T cell population were checked by analytical flow cytometry. Genomic DNA was isolated from each sorted fraction and quantified by UV absorbance on a Nanodrop 2000c. In this sample, this clone turned up once. Its target antigen remains unknown. No qualities accompany the bases; no much larger clone lies one base away. A distance of 10 bases separates the germline ends of V and J, which lose 1 base and 9 bases respectively. The CDR3 holds 13 amino acids from the cysteine to the phenylalanine. The sequence is cut down to CDR3 DNA, 39 bases in frame from base 1. Based on the germline V gene, the CDR1 and CDR2 sequences are SGHVS and FNYEAQ.

This TCR was sampled from a man between 18 and 29 years old in good health. Sequences were obtained from naive CD8+ T cells sorted from blood. The sample's cell subset or site label is to be understood as: CD45RA+CCR7+. Rearrangement joined TRBV7-6 to TRBJ2-1; the D gene identity is not certain. Here is the DNA: TGTGCCAGCAGCTTAGGGCAGGTCCCTGAGCAGTTCTTC. Its protein product is CASSLGQVPEQFF.